This T cell receptor (beta chain) came from a study of T-cell reconstitution after alpha-beta-depleted transplantation in children. Notes on the study in general: Several hundred expanded graft clones reportedly gave rise to the alpha-beta T cells present about two months after transplant.

The TCRbeta library incorporated unique molecular identifiers. TCRdb fed the PCR reads into MiXCR, producing one record per CDR3 protein. The sample consists of about 610,000 distinct CDR3 sequences, approximately 30% of them appearing once. A note on this clonotype: Its target is not known.

Trimming removed 1 base at V and 7 bases at J, with 14 bases between. The CDR3 contains 15 residues. Germline V lookup: CDR1 LGHDT, CDR2 YNNKEL (reference sequence). The genes are TRBV3-1 and TRBJ2-1; TRBD1 is a possible D gene (6 bases). The sequence was obtained from a boy younger than two with Wiskott-Aldrich syndrome, due to receive a stem cell transplant. Material: PBMCs, obtained before TCRalphabeta/CD19-depleted stem cell transplant. The CDR3 DNA is TGTGCCAGCAGCCAAGTTACAGGGCAGGGGAATGAGCAGTTCTTC. This codes for CASSQVTGQGNEQFF.